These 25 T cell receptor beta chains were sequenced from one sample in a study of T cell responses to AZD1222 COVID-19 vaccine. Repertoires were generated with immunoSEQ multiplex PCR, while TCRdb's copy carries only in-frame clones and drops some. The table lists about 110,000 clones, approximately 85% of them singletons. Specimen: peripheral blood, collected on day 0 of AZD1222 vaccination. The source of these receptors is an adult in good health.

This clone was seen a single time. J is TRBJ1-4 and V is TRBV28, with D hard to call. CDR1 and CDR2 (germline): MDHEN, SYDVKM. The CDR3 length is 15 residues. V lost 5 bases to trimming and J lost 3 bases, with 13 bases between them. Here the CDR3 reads CASSPRGLANEKLFF. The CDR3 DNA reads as TGTGCCAGCAGTCCGAGAGGGCTGGCTAATGAAAAACTGTTTTTT.

CDR3 nucleotides: TGCAGTGCGACTTCGGAAAAACTGTTTTTT. Translated: CSATSEKLFF. This chain connects TRBV20-1 to TRBJ1-4; D gene unclear. This CDR3 has 10 amino acids. CDR1 is DFQATT and CDR2 is SNEGSKA in the germline V gene (reference sequence). Trimming took 6 bases from V and 8 from J, leaving 7 bases between them.

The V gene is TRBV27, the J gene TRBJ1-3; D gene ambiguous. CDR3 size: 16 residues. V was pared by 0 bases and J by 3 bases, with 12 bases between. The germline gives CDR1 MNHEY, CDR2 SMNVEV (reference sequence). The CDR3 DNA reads TGTGCCAGCAGTTTATCGGGTTGGGGAGGTGGAAACACCATATATTTT. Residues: CASSLSGWGGGNTIYF.

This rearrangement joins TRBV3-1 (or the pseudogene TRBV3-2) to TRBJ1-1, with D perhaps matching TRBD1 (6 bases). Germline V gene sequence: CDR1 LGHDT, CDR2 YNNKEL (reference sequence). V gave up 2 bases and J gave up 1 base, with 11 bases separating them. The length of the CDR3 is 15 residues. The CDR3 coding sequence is TGTGCCAGCAGCCAATCGGACAGACAGAACACTGAAGCTTTCTTT. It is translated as CASSQSDRQNTEAFF.

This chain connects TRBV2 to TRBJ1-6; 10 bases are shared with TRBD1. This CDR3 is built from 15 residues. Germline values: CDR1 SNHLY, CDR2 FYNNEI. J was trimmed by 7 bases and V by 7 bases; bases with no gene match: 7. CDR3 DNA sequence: TGTGCCAGCACCCGATTGACAGGGGGCAATTCACCCCTCCACTTT. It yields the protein CASTRLTGGNSPLHF.

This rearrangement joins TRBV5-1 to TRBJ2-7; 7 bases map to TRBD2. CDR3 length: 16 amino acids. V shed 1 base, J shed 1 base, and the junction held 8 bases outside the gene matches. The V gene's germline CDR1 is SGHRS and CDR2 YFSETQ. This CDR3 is CASSLLSRTSSYEQYF. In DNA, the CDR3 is TGCGCCAGCAGCTTGCTCTCGCGGACTAGTTCCTACGAGCAGTACTTC.

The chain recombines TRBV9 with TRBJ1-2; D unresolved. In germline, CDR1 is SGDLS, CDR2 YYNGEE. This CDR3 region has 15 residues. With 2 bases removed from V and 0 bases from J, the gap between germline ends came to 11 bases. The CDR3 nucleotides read TGTGCCAGCAGCGTTGGAGGGTCGTCTAACTATGGCTACACCTTC. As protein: CASSVGGSSNYGYTF. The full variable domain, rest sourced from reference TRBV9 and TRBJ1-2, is DSGVTQTPKHLITATGQRVTLRCSPRSGDLSVYWYQQSLDQGLQFLIQYYNGEERAKGNILERFSAQQFPDLHSELNLSSLELGDSALYFCASSVGGSSNYGYTFGSGTRLTVV.

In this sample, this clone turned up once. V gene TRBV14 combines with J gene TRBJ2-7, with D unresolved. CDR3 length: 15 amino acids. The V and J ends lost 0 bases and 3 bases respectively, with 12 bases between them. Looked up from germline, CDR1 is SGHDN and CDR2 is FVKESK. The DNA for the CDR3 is TGTGCCAGCAGCCAAGAGCATGTACTCTACTACGAGCAGTACTTC. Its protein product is CASSQEHVLYYEQYF.

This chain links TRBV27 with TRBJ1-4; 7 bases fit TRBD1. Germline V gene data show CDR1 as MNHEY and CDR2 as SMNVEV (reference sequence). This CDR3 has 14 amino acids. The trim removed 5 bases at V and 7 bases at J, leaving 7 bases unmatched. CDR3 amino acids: CASSATGWGEKLFF. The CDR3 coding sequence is TGTGCCAGCAGTGCGACAGGGTGGGGTGAAAAACTGTTTTTT.

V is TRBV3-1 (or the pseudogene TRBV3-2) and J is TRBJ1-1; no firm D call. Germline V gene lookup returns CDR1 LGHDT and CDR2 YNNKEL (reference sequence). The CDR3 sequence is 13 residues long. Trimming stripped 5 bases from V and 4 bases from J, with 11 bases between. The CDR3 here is CASSASGVTEAFF. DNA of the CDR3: TGTGCCAGCAGCGCAAGCGGTGTCACTGAAGCTTTCTTT.

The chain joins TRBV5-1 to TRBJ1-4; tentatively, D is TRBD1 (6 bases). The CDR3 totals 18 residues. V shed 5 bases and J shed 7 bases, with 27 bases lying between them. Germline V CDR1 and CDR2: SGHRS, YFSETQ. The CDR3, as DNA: TGCGCCAGCAGATCAACCAGGGGAAACGAGGTTATAGGTGAAAAACTGTTTTTT. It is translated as CASRSTRGNEVIGEKLFF.

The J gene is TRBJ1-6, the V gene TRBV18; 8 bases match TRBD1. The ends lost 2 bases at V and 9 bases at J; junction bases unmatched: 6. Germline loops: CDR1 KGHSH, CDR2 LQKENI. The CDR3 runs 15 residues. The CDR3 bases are TGTGCCAGCTCACCAGACGACAGGGGACGTTCACCCCTCCACTTT. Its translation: CASSPDDRGRSPLHF.

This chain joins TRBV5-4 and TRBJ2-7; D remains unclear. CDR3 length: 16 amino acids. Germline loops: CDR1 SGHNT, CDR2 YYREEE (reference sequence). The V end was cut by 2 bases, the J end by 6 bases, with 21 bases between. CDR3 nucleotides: TGTGCCAGCAGCTTTGGTCCCCTACAACTACGTCCCGAGCAGTACTTC. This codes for CASSFGPLQLRPEQYF.

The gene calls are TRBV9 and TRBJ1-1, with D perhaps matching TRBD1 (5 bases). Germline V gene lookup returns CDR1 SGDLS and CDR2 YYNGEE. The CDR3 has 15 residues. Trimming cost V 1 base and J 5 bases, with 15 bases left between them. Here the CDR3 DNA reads TGTGCCAGCAGCGTATCGACAGAATGGGGGACTGAAGCTTTCTTT. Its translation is CASSVSTEWGTEAFF.

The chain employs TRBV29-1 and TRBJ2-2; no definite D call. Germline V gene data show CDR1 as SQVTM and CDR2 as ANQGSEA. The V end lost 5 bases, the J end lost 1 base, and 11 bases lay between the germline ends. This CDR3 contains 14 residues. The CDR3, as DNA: TGCAGCGTTAAAAGCAGTCAGAACACCGGGGAGCTGTTTTTT. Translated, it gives CSVKSSQNTGELFF.

The DNA of the CDR3 is TGTGCCAGCAGCTTCCGGGACAGGGGGAACACTGAAGCTTTCTTT. Residues: CASSFRDRGNTEAFF. The chain employs TRBV7-8 and TRBJ1-1; 10 bases line up with TRBD1. CDR3 length: 15 amino acids. After removal of 3 bases from V and 1 base from J, the junction contained 2 bases not matched to a gene. Looked up from germline, CDR1 is SGHVS and CDR2 is FQNEAQ.

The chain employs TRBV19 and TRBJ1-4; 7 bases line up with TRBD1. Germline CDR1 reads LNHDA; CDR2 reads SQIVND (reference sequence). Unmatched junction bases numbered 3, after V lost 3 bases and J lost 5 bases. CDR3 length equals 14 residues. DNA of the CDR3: TGTGCCAGTAGTATCGGGACAGAGAATGAAAAACTGTTTTTT. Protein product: CASSIGTENEKLFF.

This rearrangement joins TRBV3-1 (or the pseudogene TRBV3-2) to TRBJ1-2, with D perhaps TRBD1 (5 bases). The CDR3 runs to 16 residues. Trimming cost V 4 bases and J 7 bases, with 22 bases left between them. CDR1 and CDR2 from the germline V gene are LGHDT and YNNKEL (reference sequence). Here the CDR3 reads CASSPWGRGFDSGYTF. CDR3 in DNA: TGTGCCAGCAGCCCGTGGGGTCGGGGCTTCGACAGTGGCTACACCTTC.

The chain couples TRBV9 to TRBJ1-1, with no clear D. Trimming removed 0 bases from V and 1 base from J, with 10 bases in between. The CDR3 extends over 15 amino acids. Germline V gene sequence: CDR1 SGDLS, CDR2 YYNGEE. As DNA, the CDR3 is TGTGCCAGCAGCGTAGGTATATGGGGGAACACTGAAGCTTTCTTT. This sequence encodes CASSVGIWGNTEAFF.

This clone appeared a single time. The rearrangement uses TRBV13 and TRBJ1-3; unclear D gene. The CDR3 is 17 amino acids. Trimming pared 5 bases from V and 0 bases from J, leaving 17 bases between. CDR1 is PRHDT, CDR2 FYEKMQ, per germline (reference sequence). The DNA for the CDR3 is TGTGCCAGCAGCCCAGAGAGAACACCGAGCTCTGGAAACACCATATATTTT. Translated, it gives CASSPERTPSSGNTIYF.

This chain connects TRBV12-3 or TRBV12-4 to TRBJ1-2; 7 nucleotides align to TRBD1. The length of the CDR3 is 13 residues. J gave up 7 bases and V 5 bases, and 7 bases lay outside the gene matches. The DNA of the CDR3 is TGTGCCAGCAGTAGGGACAGACGATTTGGCTACACCTTC. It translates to CASSRDRRFGYTF.

The CDR3 spells CASSYSSGRPYEQYF. CDR3 DNA sequence: TGTGCCAGCAGTTACTCGAGCGGCAGACCCTACGAGCAGTACTTC. The genes are TRBV6-6 and TRBJ2-7; possible D gene TRBD2, 5 bases. The CDR3 spans 15 residues. Trimming cost V 0 bases and J 2 bases, with 11 bases left between them. Germline-derived CDR1 and CDR2 are MNHNY and SVGAGI (reference sequence).

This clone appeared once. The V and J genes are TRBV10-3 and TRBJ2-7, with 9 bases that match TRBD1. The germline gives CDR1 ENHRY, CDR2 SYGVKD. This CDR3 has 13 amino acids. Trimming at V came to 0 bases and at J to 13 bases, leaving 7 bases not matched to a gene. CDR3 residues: CAISESSTGGGYF. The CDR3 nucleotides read TGTGCCATCAGTGAGTCCTCTACAGGGGGCGGCTACTTC.

The CDR3 loop is CASSLTRIAGRQDTQYF. The CDR3 DNA reads TGTGCCAGCAGCTTAACGAGGATAGCGGGGCGCCAAGATACGCAGTATTTT. V usage is TRBV7-3 and J usage is TRBJ2-3, with 8 bases fitting TRBD2. CDR1 SGHTA and CDR2 FQGTGA come from the germline V gene. With 0 bases clipped from V and 5 bases from J, the junction kept 10 bases outside the gene matches. The CDR3 consists of 17 residues. The variable domain in full, with the rest retrieved from reference TRBV7-3 and TRBJ2-3, is GAGVSQTPSNKVTEKGKYVELRCDPISGHTALYWYRQSLGQGPEFLIYFQGTGAADDSGLPNDRFFAVRPEGSVSTLKIQRTERGDSAVYLCASSLTRIAGRQDTQYFGPGTRLTVL.

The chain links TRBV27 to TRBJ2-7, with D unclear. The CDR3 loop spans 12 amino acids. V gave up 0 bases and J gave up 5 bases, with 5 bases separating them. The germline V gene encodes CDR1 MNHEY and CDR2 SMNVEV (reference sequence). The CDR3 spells CASSLSINEQYF. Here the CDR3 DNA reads TGTGCCAGCAGTTTATCTATCAACGAGCAGTACTTC.